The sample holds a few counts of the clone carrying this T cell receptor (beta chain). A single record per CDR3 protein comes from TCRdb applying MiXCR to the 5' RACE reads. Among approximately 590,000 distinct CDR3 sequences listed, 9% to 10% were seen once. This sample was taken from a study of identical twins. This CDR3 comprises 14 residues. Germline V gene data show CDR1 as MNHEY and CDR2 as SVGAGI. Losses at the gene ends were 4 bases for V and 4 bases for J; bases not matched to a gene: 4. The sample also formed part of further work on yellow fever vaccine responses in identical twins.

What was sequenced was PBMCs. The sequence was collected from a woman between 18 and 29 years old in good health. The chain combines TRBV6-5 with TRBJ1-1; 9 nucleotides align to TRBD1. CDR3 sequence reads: CASSFRQGGTEAFF. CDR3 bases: TGTGCCAGCAGTTTCAGACAGGGGGGCACTGAAGCTTTCTTT.